This entry concerns a single TCR beta chain. The antigen remains unidentified. PCR was performed using 60 Vbeta and 13 Jbeta primers. Generated by immunoSEQ multiplex PCR, the TCRdb table keeps only in-frame clones and is missing some. This table holds approximately 110,000 clones, 74% found once. These data originate in a study of cytomegalovirus exposure and HLA in healthy donors. Study-wide findings and caveats: Per published accounts, TCR beta sequences correctly predicted the HLA-A and HLA-B alleles of most subjects.

The CDR3 loop spans 15 amino acids. The germline V gene has CDR1 SGHAT and CDR2 FQNNGV. V lost 5 bases, J lost 5 bases, and 15 bases lay in between. The chain uses TRBV11-2 and TRBJ2-2; D is undetermined. This receptor was taken from a woman between 50 and 59 years old in good health and CMV-seropositive. Sequencing was performed on PBMCs. In DNA form, the CDR3 reads TGTGCCAGCAGCCCTCGCTCTCTCTATACCGGGGAGCTGTTTTTT. This sequence encodes CASSPRSLYTGELFF. The whole variable domain, remainder taken from reference TRBV11-2 and TRBJ2-2, is EAGVAQSPRYKIIEKRQSVAFWCNPISGHATLYWYQQILGQGPKLLIQFQNNGVVDDSQLPKDRFSAERLKGVDSTLKIQPAKLEDSAVYLCASSPRSLYTGELFFGEGSRLTVL.